This TCR beta chain comes out of a study of OX40 agonist ivuxolimab in advanced cancers. Across the whole study: Ivuxolimab, an agonist antibody against OX40 (CD134), was given to patients. Ivuxolimab, which patients received intravenously every 2 weeks, was dosed at 0.01 to 10 mg/kg. The dose-escalation cohort had hepatocellular carcinoma, melanoma, renal cell or head and neck cancer.

Sequencing used immunoSEQ multiplex PCR; TCRdb keeps in-frame clones, though not all of them. The sample has 30,000 to 45,000 clones; roughly 82% are singletons. CDR1 and CDR2 (germline): SQVTM, ANQGSEA. This CDR3 is built from 12 residues. The germline V and J ends were trimmed by 7 bases and 2 bases, with 9 bases remaining between them. Sampling times: baseline, cycle 4 day 1, cycle 7 day 1. Sequencing was performed on CD4+ or CD8+ T cells sorted from blood, taken in a trial of the OX40 agonist ivuxolimab. The chain carries TRBV29-1 and TRBJ2-1; the D gene is possibly TRBD2 (5 bases). This receptor was obtained from an adult with an advanced solid tumor such as melanoma, head and neck, liver or kidney cancer. The CDR3 is CSASSTYNEQFF. DNA for the CDR3: TGCAGCGCTAGCTCGACCTACAATGAGCAGTTCTTC.